These 28 T cell receptor beta chains came from one sample sequenced in a study of blood T cell repertoires in COVID-19. Only in-frame clones appear in the TCRdb table, and some are missing; sequencing was by immunoSEQ multiplex PCR. The sample contains about 200,000 clones, just under 80% of which appear only once. Sequenced sample: peripheral blood. The receptors here all came from a woman at least 80 years old with active or convalescent COVID-19.

The chain recombines TRBV12-2 with TRBJ2-7; the DNA was not compared with TRBD1, the D call given in the table. TRBV12-2 counts as a pseudogene. This CDR3 is built from 15 residues. CDR3 sequence reads: CASRSRDRGHREQYF. CDR3 DNA sequence: TGTGCAAGTCGCTCCCGGGACAGGGGGCATCGCGAGCAGTACTTC.

The rearrangement uses TRBV2 and TRBJ2-5; D is tentatively TRBD1 or TRBD2 (10 bases each). The CDR3 length is 20 residues. Germline CDR1 SNHLY, CDR2 FYNNEI. Trimming removed 10 bases from V and 0 bases from J, with 33 bases in between. CDR3 bases: TGTGCCATCCCGGGGACAGGGGCTCCAAAAGCGGGGGGGAACCAAGAGACCCAGTACTTC. Residues: CAIPGTGAPKAGGNQETQYF.

This rearrangement joins TRBV27 to TRBJ2-5; 8 nucleotides agree with TRBD1. The ends lost 6 bases at V and 1 base at J; junction bases unmatched: 10. This CDR3 has 16 amino acids. Per germline, CDR1 MNHEY and CDR2 SMNVEV (reference sequence). For the CDR3, the DNA is TGTGCCAGCAGAAGCCGACAGGGGCGAGGCCAAGAGACCCAGTACTTC. The encoded protein is CASRSRQGRGQETQYF.

This clone has only a few counts. This chain links TRBV5-6 with TRBJ1-4; D is perhaps TRBD1 (5 bases). This CDR3 comprises 14 residues. Germline V CDR1 and CDR2: SGHDT, YYEEEE. Trimming cost V 0 bases and J 8 bases, with 11 bases left between them. The CDR3 nucleotides are TGTGCCAGCAGCTTGGGCAGGGTAGGGGAAAAACTGTTTTTT. Translating it yields CASSLGRVGEKLFF.

This clone was seen a handful of times. The chain links TRBV18 to TRBJ1-6; D is uncertain. The CDR3 runs 17 residues. Trimming shortened V by 1 base and J by 7 bases, and 17 bases separated the two germline ends. Germline lookup yields CDR1 KGHSH and CDR2 LQKENI. DNA for the CDR3: TGTGCCAGCTCACCACGGAACAGATCCCTCAGCAATTCACCCCTCCACTTT. It yields the protein CASSPRNRSLSNSPLHF.

CDR3 amino acids: CASSLRLQGIKGYEQYF. CDR3 in DNA: TGTGCCAGCAGTTTGCGCCTACAGGGTATTAAGGGCTACGAGCAGTACTTC. The gene calls are TRBV27 and TRBJ2-7, with D possibly matching TRBD1 (6 bases). The V end lost 3 bases, the J end lost 3 bases, and 21 bases lay between the germline ends. Germline V gene lookup returns CDR1 MNHEY and CDR2 SMNVEV (reference sequence). This CDR3 comprises 17 residues.

The V and J genes are TRBV2 and TRBJ2-3; the D is unclear. V was cut by 0 bases and J by 2 bases, with 6 bases left in between. The length of the CDR3 is 14 residues. From germline, CDR1 is SNHLY and CDR2 FYNNEI. CDR3 bases: TGTGCCAGCAGTGAAGCGCTACCCACAGATACGCAGTATTTT. Translation gives CASSEALPTDTQYF.

J is TRBJ1-1 and V is TRBV5-1; perhaps TRBD1 as D (6 bases). Germline V gives CDR1 SGHRS, CDR2 YFSETQ. The V end lost 5 bases, the J end lost 3 bases, and 14 bases lay between the germline ends. The CDR3 loop spans 14 amino acids. CDR3: CASRSQGMDTEAFF. CDR3 nucleotides: TGCGCCAGCAGGTCACAGGGAATGGACACTGAAGCTTTCTTT.

The rearrangement links TRBV4-1 to TRBJ2-2; 13 bases align to TRBD2. The CDR3 loop spans 17 amino acids. Losses at the gene ends were 4 bases for V and 2 bases for J; bases not matched to a gene: 4. Germline V CDR1 and CDR2: MGHRA, YSYEKL. The CDR3 loop is CASSLGLAGKNTGELFF. CDR3 coding DNA: TGCGCCAGCAGCCTGGGACTAGCGGGAAAAAACACCGGGGAGCTGTTTTTT.

This clone was detected once. CDR3 protein: CASTLIPSDRGQIEAFF. CDR3 bases: TGCGCCAGCACCCTTATACCCTCAGACAGGGGGCAAATTGAAGCTTTCTTT. V is TRBV5-1 and J is TRBJ1-1, with TRBD1 matching 10 bases. Trimming removed 6 bases from V and 7 bases from J; junction bases left unmatched: 18. The CDR3 is 17 residues long. From germline, CDR1 is SGHRS and CDR2 YFSETQ.

The V and J genes are TRBV6-2 or TRBV6-3 and TRBJ1-5, with 8 positions matching TRBD1. Germline V CDR1 and CDR2: MNHEY, SVGEGT. The CDR3 sequence is 16 residues long. V was clipped by 6 bases and J by 5 bases; unmatched bases: 12. The CDR3: CASSTRGQARYQPQHF. The CDR3 region has the DNA TGTGCCAGCAGCACAAGGGGACAGGCGAGATATCAGCCCCAGCATTTT.

V usage is TRBV4-3 and J usage is TRBJ2-3; D is possibly TRBD2 (6 bases). This CDR3 spans 15 amino acids. With 0 bases removed from V and 6 bases from J, the gap between germline ends came to 13 bases. The germline gives CDR1 LGHNA, CDR2 YSLEER. As DNA, the CDR3 is TGCGCCAGCAGCCAAGAAAGCGGGCGCCGCGATACGCAGTATTTT. Translation: CASSQESGRRDTQYF.

The chain links TRBV7-6 to TRBJ2-1, with 8 nucleotides matching TRBD1. V gave up 1 base and J gave up 6 bases; unmatched junction bases: 8. The CDR3 consists of 16 residues. CDR1 and CDR2 (germline): SGHVS, FNYEAQ. The CDR3 nucleotides read TGTGCCAGCAGCTTAGATTTAGTGCAGGGGGCCAATGAGCAGTTCTTC. Translated: CASSLDLVQGANEQFF.

As regards this clone: At one end the junction does not follow the germline gene, possibly because of a read error. The chain employs TRBV7-2 and TRBJ1-1, with 11 nucleotides matching TRBD1. The germline gives CDR1 SGHTA, CDR2 FQGNSA. The CDR3 is 13 residues long. The CDR3 DNA reads as TGTGCCAGCAGTTTAGGACAGGGGGCGCCCGCTTTCTTT. It codes for CASSLGQGAPAFF.

The chain links TRBV5-4 to TRBJ2-2, with D maybe TRBD1 (6 bases). The CDR3 sequence is 14 residues long. Germline V gene lookup returns CDR1 SGHNT and CDR2 YYREEE (reference sequence). The V end lost 4 bases, the J end lost 4 bases, and 11 bases lay between the germline ends. The CDR3 DNA is TGTGCCAGCAGCCCGGCAGGGGCCACCGGGGAGCTGTTTTTT. Translated, it gives CASSPAGATGELFF.

The rearrangement uses TRBV5-4 and TRBJ1-2, with TRBD1 matching over 8 bases. The ends lost 3 bases at V and 4 bases at J; junction bases unmatched: 8. Per the germline V gene, CDR1 is SGHNT and CDR2 is YYREEE (reference sequence). The CDR3 spans 15 residues. In nucleotides, the CDR3 is TGTGCCAGCAGCTCCAGGACAGGGAGGTCCTATGGCTACACCTTC. Translation: CASSSRTGRSYGYTF.

The V gene is TRBV7-9, the J gene TRBJ1-2; D call uncertain. The length of the CDR3 is 12 residues. Trimming took 3 bases from V and 7 from J, leaving 9 bases between them. CDR1 is SEHNR and CDR2 is FQNEAQ in the germline V gene (reference sequence). This chain's CDR3 is CASSFYSSGYTF. As DNA, the CDR3 is TGTGCCAGCAGCTTTTATTCCTCTGGCTACACCTTC.

The chain joins TRBV2 to TRBJ1-1, with TRBD1 matching 7 bases. The germline V gene encodes CDR1 SNHLY and CDR2 FYNNEI. V was clipped by 5 bases and J by 0 bases; unmatched bases: 9. CDR3 length: 16 amino acids. This CDR3 is CASSRQGRGMNTEAFF. In DNA, the CDR3 is TGTGCCAGCAGTCGACAGGGAAGGGGGATGAACACTGAAGCTTTCTTT.

The rearrangement uses TRBV7-8 and TRBJ1-3; D is undetermined. This CDR3 contains 20 residues. Germline assignment: CDR1 SGHVS and CDR2 FQNEAQ. Trimming left V 2 bases short and J 2 bases short, with 25 bases between. The CDR3 DNA sequence: TGTGCCAGCAGCTTATCCCTGCTCCTAGCAGTCCCAGGACCTGGAAACACCATATATTTT. Amino acids: CASSLSLLLAVPGPGNTIYF.

V gene TRBV10-3 combines with J gene TRBJ2-1; TRBD2 agrees at 11 bases. J gave up 4 bases and V 4 bases, and 3 bases lay outside the gene matches. CDR1 and CDR2 (germline): ENHRY, SYGVKD. The CDR3 runs 15 residues. CDR3 amino acids: CAISGIAGGYNEQFF. The CDR3 DNA reads TGTGCCATCAGTGGCATAGCGGGGGGGTACAATGAGCAGTTCTTC.

This clone was counted between two and nine times. This chain links TRBV6-4 with TRBJ1-5; D is unresolved. Germline values: CDR1 MRHNA, CDR2 SNTAGT. This CDR3 has 14 residues. V was clipped by 3 bases and J by 1 base, with 7 bases between them. DNA for the CDR3: TGTGCCAGCAGTGAGAGCTGGAGCAATCAGCCCCAGCATTTT. This sequence encodes CASSESWSNQPQHF.

CDR3 nucleotides: TGTGCCAGCGCATCCCCGGGACAGCTGTTCTTC. Its protein product is CASASPGQLFF. The V and J genes are TRBV27 and TRBJ2-1, with TRBD1 matching 7 bases. The germline gives CDR1 MNHEY, CDR2 SMNVEV (reference sequence). V lost 8 bases to trimming and J lost 15 bases; unmatched junction nucleotides: 10. The CDR3 runs 11 residues.

The chain has TRBV7-8 and TRBJ1-1; 7 bases agree with TRBD1. The V gene's germline CDR1 is SGHVS and CDR2 FQNEAQ. The CDR3 consists of 14 residues. V lost 5 bases and J lost 1; bases outside the gene matches: 4. CDR3 DNA sequence: TGTGCCAGCAGCACCCGACAGGGGAACACTGAAGCTTTCTTT. It translates to CASSTRQGNTEAFF.

This clone has just a few counts. The chain couples TRBV29-1 to TRBJ2-3, with a possible D match to TRBD1 (5 bases). Germline V gives CDR1 SQVTM, CDR2 ANQGSEA. The CDR3 is 12 residues long. V shed 6 bases and J shed 5 bases, with 12 bases lying between them. CDR3 nucleotide sequence: TGCAGCGTAACGCCAGGGAAAGATACGCAGTATTTT. Protein sequence: CSVTPGKDTQYF.

The V and J genes are TRBV7-3 and TRBJ2-5; TRBD2 matches 11 bases. Germline V gene data show CDR1 as SGHTA and CDR2 as FQGTGA. The CDR3 length is 16 residues. With V trimmed by 5 bases and J by 2 bases, 7 bases remained unmatched. CDR3: CASSPQVAGGQETQYF. The CDR3 DNA reads TGTGCCAGCAGCCCCCAAGTAGCGGGGGGGCAAGAGACCCAGTACTTC.

The chain uses TRBV18 and TRBJ2-6; 7 nucleotides agree with TRBD1. The germline V gene encodes CDR1 KGHSH and CDR2 LQKENI. Losses at the gene ends were 3 bases for V and 4 bases for J; bases not matched to a gene: 9. The CDR3 extends over 17 amino acids. This chain's CDR3 is CASSPVIQGLGANVLTF. The DNA of the CDR3 is TGTGCCAGCTCACCGGTGATACAGGGGTTGGGGGCCAACGTCCTGACTTTC.

The rearrangement joins TRBV15 to TRBJ2-7, with unresolved D. CDR1 is LNHNV and CDR2 is YYDKDF in the germline V gene (reference sequence). V dropped 1 base and J dropped 5 bases, with 15 bases sitting between them. CDR3 size: 15 residues. The CDR3 loop reads CATSRALLSSNEQYF. In DNA, the CDR3 is TGTGCCACCAGCAGAGCCCTTCTTAGCAGCAACGAGCAGTACTTC.

CDR3 nucleotide sequence: TGTGCCAGCAGTAGGGGGCTTAGCACAGATACGCAGTATTTT. It yields the protein CASSRGLSTDTQYF. The chain carries TRBV6-5 and TRBJ2-3; TRBD1 aligns across 7 bases. The CDR3 covers 14 residues. Germline CDR1 reads MNHEY; CDR2 reads SVGAGI. The V segment lost 5 bases and the J segment 0 bases; nucleotides outside the gene matches: 2.